The 25 T cell receptor beta chains listed next were all sequenced from one sample in a study of sequential checkpoint blockade in melanoma (dated by TCRdb to 2018 to 2020). Library creation used the immunoSEQ multiplex PCR assay. Imported from immuneACCESS, the table was reduced by TCRdb to in-frame sequences with V and J called. These copies leave out some clones; in studies compared against another copy, an unresolved V gene accounts for under half, and the cause of the remainder is not known. A total of around 12,000 clones appear in this sample, roughly 77% of them only once. The ten most abundant clones make up roughly 15% of the sample. The meaning of the sample's treatment or condition label: randomized to nivolumab then ipilimumab (arm A) or the reverse (arm B). Source: CD8+ T cells sorted from blood (inferred from file names), taken from a patient given nivolumab and ipilimumab in sequence. These receptors all come from a human donor with melanoma.

The J gene is TRBJ1-1, the V gene TRBV5-6; no clear D gene. The CDR3 consists of 15 residues. Germline loops: CDR1 SGHDT, CDR2 YYEEEE. The V end lost 5 bases, the J end lost 1 base, and 15 bases lay between the germline ends. CDR3 nucleotides: TGTGCCAGCAGGCCAGAGGGATATGCGAACACTGAAGCTTTCTTT. Amino acids: CASRPEGYANTEAFF. The full variable domain, in which reference TRBV5-6 and TRBJ1-1 provide the parts outside the CDR3, is DAGVTQSPTHLIKTRGQQVTLRCSPKSGHDTVSWYQQALGQGPQFIFQYYEEEERQRGNFPDRFSGHQFPNYSSELNVNALLLGDSALYLCASRPEGYANTEAFFGQGTRLTVV.

J is TRBJ2-1 and V is TRBV5-8; 9 nucleotides align to TRBD1. The CDR3 totals 15 residues. The V and J ends lost 4 bases and 8 bases, in that order; junction bases with no gene match: 10. The V gene's germline CDR1 is SGHTS and CDR2 YDEGEE. The CDR3 spells CASSLYRGRADEQFF. CDR3 DNA: TGTGCCAGCAGCCTCTACAGGGGGCGGGCAGATGAGCAGTTCTTC.

The chain has TRBV29-1 and TRBJ2-7, with 10 positions matching TRBD2. V was clipped by 6 bases and J by 7 bases; unmatched bases: 3. CDR1 and CDR2 (germline): SQVTM, ANQGSEA. The CDR3 length is 11 residues. The CDR3 coding sequence is TGCAGCGTGTTAGCGGGGGGTGAGCAGTACTTC. This gives the protein CSVLAGGEQYF.

This clone was recorded once. V gene TRBV19 combines with J gene TRBJ2-7; 10 bases align to TRBD1. CDR1 LNHDA and CDR2 SQIVND come from the germline V gene (reference sequence). V lost 4 bases to trimming and J lost 6 bases; unmatched junction nucleotides: 6. CDR3 length: 14 residues. For the CDR3, the DNA is TGTGCCAGTAGTACGGGACAGGGGCTAATCGAGCAGTACTTC. Translating gives CASSTGQGLIEQYF. The variable domain in full, completed from reference TRBV19 and TRBJ2-7, reads DGGITQSPKYLFRKEGQNVTLSCEQNLNHDAMYWYRQDPGQGLRLIYYSQIVNDFQKGDIAEGYSVSREKKESFPLTVTSAQKNPTAFYLCASSTGQGLIEQYFGPGTRLTVT.

This clone was seen more than once but under ten times. The gene calls are TRBV6-1 and TRBJ2-7; maybe TRBD2 (7 bases). This CDR3 spans 14 amino acids. Germline loops: CDR1 MNHNS, CDR2 SASEGT. The V end was cut by 7 bases, the J end by 5 bases, with 18 bases between. This chain's CDR3 is CASKRGGEGDEQYF. The CDR3 DNA follows: TGTGCCAGCAAAAGGGGGGGGGAGGGCGACGAGCAGTACTTC.

About this clone: One end of the junction fails to match germline, which may point to a read error. Within the sample, other DNA sequences also encode this same CDR3. The chain joins TRBV6-1 to TRBJ2-4, with D possibly TRBD1 on 5 matching bases. The CDR3 extends over 13 amino acids. Germline CDR1 and CDR2: MNHNS and SASEGT. The CDR3 spells CASSEARAGIQYF. The DNA of the CDR3 is TGTGCTAGCAGTGAGGCCAGGGCTGGCATTCAGTACTTC.

The table lists this clone with a count of one. The chain is built from TRBV9 and TRBJ2-7; 9 bases line up with TRBD1. Germline-derived CDR1 and CDR2 are SGDLS and YYNGEE. V lost 4 bases and J lost 4; bases outside the gene matches: 9. This CDR3 has 15 amino acids. The CDR3 DNA sequence: TGTGCCAGCAGCTCCCGACCGGGACAGGGTTACGAGCAGTACTTC. Protein: CASSSRPGQGYEQYF. Using reference TRBV9 and TRBJ2-7 for the parts outside the CDR3, the full variable domain is DSGVTQTPKHLITATGQRVTLRCSPRSGDLSVYWYQQSLDQGLQFLIQYYNGEERAKGNILERFSAQQFPDLHSELNLSSLELGDSALYFCASSSRPGQGYEQYFGPGTRLTVT.

The chain uses TRBV6-4 and TRBJ2-2; no clear D gene. Germline V gene sequence: CDR1 MRHNA, CDR2 SNTAGT. V dropped 2 bases and J dropped 0 bases, with 4 bases sitting between them. This CDR3 comprises 14 residues. CDR3 sequence reads: CASSDQANTGELFF. The CDR3 bases are TGTGCCAGCAGTGACCAGGCGAACACCGGGGAGCTGTTTTTT.

In the case of this clone: Other DNA sequences from this sample encode an identical CDR3 as well. J is TRBJ2-3 and V is TRBV7-9, with D maybe TRBD2 (5 bases). Per the germline V gene, CDR1 is SEHNR and CDR2 is FQNEAQ (reference sequence). Trimming pared 4 bases from V and 0 bases from J, leaving 11 bases between. The length of the CDR3 is 15 residues. DNA for the CDR3: TGTGCCAGCAGCTCTGCGGGTATTAGCACAGATACGCAGTATTTT. Its translation: CASSSAGISTDTQYF.

The rearrangement joins TRBV19 to TRBJ1-1, with D perhaps TRBD1 (5 bases). This CDR3 is 15 amino acids long. CDR1 and CDR2 (germline): LNHDA, SQIVND (reference sequence). The germline V and J ends were trimmed by 1 base and 7 bases, with 16 bases remaining between them. CDR3 coding DNA: TGTGCCAGTAGTATAGCACTGGGAAGGGGTGATGAAGCTTTCTTT. Translating it yields CASSIALGRGDEAFF.

The V call is TRBV27, the J call TRBJ1-2; 9 nucleotides match TRBD1. The ends lost 8 bases at V and 4 bases at J; junction bases unmatched: 8. Germline lookup yields CDR1 MNHEY and CDR2 SMNVEV (reference sequence). This CDR3 comprises 14 residues. CDR3 sequence: CASAAGTGSYGYTF. In nucleotides, the CDR3 is TGTGCCAGCGCGGCCGGGACAGGGTCCTATGGCTACACCTTC.

CDR3 sequence reads: CASSFGLAGETQYF. CDR3 nucleotide sequence: TGTGCCAGCAGTTTTGGACTAGCGGGAGAGACCCAGTACTTC. This rearrangement joins TRBV2 to TRBJ2-5; 11 bases align to TRBD2. Looked up from germline, CDR1 is SNHLY and CDR2 is FYNNEI. J gave up 4 bases and V 5 bases, and 3 bases lay outside the gene matches. The length of the CDR3 is 14 residues.

This clone turned up a few times. The chain couples TRBV6-5 to TRBJ1-1; no definite D call. Germline V lookup: CDR1 MNHEY, CDR2 SVGAGI. Trimming pared 7 bases from V and 1 base from J, leaving 16 bases between. The CDR3 loop spans 15 amino acids. CDR3 DNA: TGTGCCAGCACAGACCCAGAGGGAGGGAACACTGAAGCTTTCTTT. Protein: CASTDPEGGNTEAFF.

This rearrangement joins TRBV12-5 to TRBJ2-7; 7 nucleotides agree with TRBD2. The CDR3 loop spans 14 amino acids. CDR1 is LGHNT, CDR2 FRNRAP, per germline. V gave up 3 bases and J gave up 0 bases; unmatched junction bases: 2. CDR3 protein: CASGFGGGSYEQYF. The CDR3 DNA reads as TGTGCTAGTGGTTTCGGCGGGGGCTCCTACGAGCAGTACTTC.

The chain uses TRBV28 and TRBJ2-1; a weak D match, TRBD2 (6 bases). CDR1 and CDR2 (germline): MDHEN, SYDVKM. The CDR3 is 12 residues long. The V and J ends lost 4 bases and 5 bases respectively, with 6 bases between them. Here the CDR3 DNA reads TGTGCCAGCAGTTGGGAGGACAATGAGCAGTTCTTC. This codes for CASSWEDNEQFF.

The gene calls are TRBV6-1 and TRBJ2-7; possible D gene TRBD2, 6 bases. CDR1 MNHNS and CDR2 SASEGT come from the germline V gene. V dropped 2 bases and J dropped 1 base, with 12 bases sitting between them. The CDR3 has 15 residues. DNA for the CDR3: TGTGCCAGCAGTGAAAGGTCTAGCGAATCCTACGAGCAGTACTTC. This sequence encodes CASSERSSESYEQYF.

The chain has TRBV6-1 and TRBJ2-1; 9 bases agree with TRBD1. Germline V gene data show CDR1 as MNHNS and CDR2 as SASEGT. The ends lost 5 bases at V and 5 bases at J; junction bases unmatched: 7. The CDR3 is 15 amino acids. The CDR3 DNA reads as TGTGCCAGCAGTACCGGGACAGGGTTTCACAATGAGCAGTTCTTC. Translated: CASSTGTGFHNEQFF.

The V and J genes are TRBV5-1 and TRBJ2-1; TRBD2 agrees at 10 bases. The CDR3 spans 15 residues. V trimming: 4 bases; J trimming: 3 bases; junction bases outside the gene matches: 4. Germline V CDR1 and CDR2: SGHRS, YFSETQ. DNA for the CDR3: TGCGCCAGCAGCGTATCTAGCGGGGGCTACAATGAGCAGTTCTTC. Protein product: CASSVSSGGYNEQFF. Complete variable domain (other parts from reference TRBV5-1 and TRBJ2-1): KAGVTQTPRYLIKTRGQQVTLSCSPISGHRSVSWYQQTPGQGLQFLFEYFSETQRNKGNFPGRFSGRQFSNSRSEMNVSTLELGDSALYLCASSVSSGGYNEQFFGPGTRLTVL.

This sequence joins TRBV9 and TRBJ2-5; 7 bases are shared with TRBD2. CDR3 length: 15 residues. Germline lookup yields CDR1 SGDLS and CDR2 YYNGEE. J lost 5 bases, V lost 4 bases, and 11 bases had no gene match. The CDR3 DNA reads TGTGCCAGCAGCTCTCGGGACTACCCTAGGGAGACCCAGTACTTC. Residues: CASSSRDYPRETQYF.

CDR3 in DNA: TGTGCCAGCAGTGGGGGGCTAGCGGGGGAGACGGTGGGTATCAGAGAGACCCAGTACTTC. It translates to CASSGGLAGETVGIRETQYF. V gene TRBV2 combines with J gene TRBJ2-5, with 10 nucleotides matching TRBD2. The V segment lost 4 bases and the J segment 4 bases; nucleotides outside the gene matches: 21. There are 20 residues in the CDR3. Germline V gene sequence: CDR1 SNHLY, CDR2 FYNNEI.

This sequence joins TRBV9 and TRBJ2-7; D gene ambiguous. This CDR3 spans 13 amino acids. The ends were cut back, 0 bases at V and 3 bases at J, with 7 bases in the middle. Germline V lookup: CDR1 SGDLS, CDR2 YYNGEE. The CDR3 DNA reads as TGTGCCAGCAGCGTAGACTCCGACTACGAGCAGTACTTC. Translated: CASSVDSDYEQYF.

In its sample, this clone ranks as medium-sized. J is TRBJ1-4 and V is TRBV28, with D unresolved. V gave up 4 bases and J gave up 12 bases, with 18 bases separating them. Germline CDR1 is MDHEN and CDR2 is SYDVKM. The CDR3 sequence is 14 residues long. The CDR3 bases are TGTGCCAGCAGTTCCCCTGAGGGTCCGAGGGAACTGTTTTTT. Translated: CASSSPEGPRELFF. Complete variable domain (other parts from reference TRBV28 and TRBJ1-4): DVKVTQSSRYLVKRTGEKVFLECVQDMDHENMFWYRQDPGLGLRLIYFSYDVKMKEKGDIPEGYSVSREKKERFSLILESASTNQTSMYLCASSSPEGPRELFFGSGTQLSVL.

Worth noting for this clone: No conserved phenylalanine or tryptophan ends this CDR3, so it is likely a read error. This chain uses TRBV5-4 with TRBJ1-1; 10 bases fit TRBD1. After removal of 3 bases from V and 2 bases from J, the junction contained 4 bases not matched to a gene. The CDR3 has 15 amino acids. CDR1 and CDR2 from the germline V gene are SGHNT and YYREEE (reference sequence). The CDR3, as DNA: TGTGCCAGCAGCTATCGACAGGGGGCTAACACTGAAGCTTTCCTT. This encodes CASSYRQGANTEAFL.

The chain is built from TRBV10-1 and TRBJ2-3, with D possibly being TRBD1 (6 bases). The ends were cut back, 0 bases at V and 2 bases at J, with 12 bases in the middle. Germline V gene lookup returns CDR1 WNHNN and CDR2 SYGVQD (reference sequence). The CDR3 sequence is 16 residues long. The CDR3 region has the DNA TGCGCCAGCAGTGAGTCGTCGGACAGCTTCACAGATACGCAGTATTTT. Translation gives CASSESSDSFTDTQYF.

The rearrangement joins TRBV6-5 to TRBJ1-1; D is ambiguous. Germline V gene data show CDR1 as MNHEY and CDR2 as SVGAGI. Trimming pared 0 bases from V and 0 bases from J, leaving 8 bases between. The CDR3 extends over 15 amino acids. CDR3 region: CASSYSNFVNTEAFF. The CDR3 bases are TGTGCCAGCAGTTACTCGAACTTTGTGAACACTGAAGCTTTCTTT.